The present T cell receptor beta chain was sequenced within a study of lymphopenia after photon versus proton radiotherapy. The data were produced by immunoSEQ multiplex PCR, yet TCRdb's version contains in-frame clones alone and is incomplete. This table has under 30,000 clones, roughly 87% appearing once. CDR1 is MGHRA and CDR2 is YSYEKL in the germline V gene. The V and J ends lost 7 bases and 6 bases respectively, with 15 bases between them. This CDR3 comprises 14 residues. J is TRBJ2-2 and V is TRBV4-1; perhaps D is TRBD1 or TRBD2 (6 bases each). This TCR was sampled from a woman aged 55 to 70 with cholangiocarcinoma. Some clones in this sample may be carry-over from other donors' samples. The sequencing used peripheral blood, collected from a patient treated with proton-based radiotherapy. CDR3 residues: CASKGGSYAGELFF. CDR3 DNA: TGCGCCAGCAAGGGGGGATCGTACGCCGGGGAGCTGTTTTTT.